This TCR beta chain was sequenced for a study of T-cell memory formation after mild COVID-19. Study in general: The TCR clusters were mostly specific to one donor.

TCRdb re-analysed the 5' RACE reads in MiXCR, keeping a single row per CDR3 protein. This table holds 300,000 to 400,000 distinct CDR3 sequences, about a sixth found once. There are 12 residues in the CDR3. Germline CDR1 is DFQATT and CDR2 is SNEGSKA (reference sequence). The V gene lost 6 bases and the J gene lost 3 bases, with 10 bases spanning the gap. V and J are TRBV20-1 and TRBJ2-3; D is tentatively TRBD1 or TRBD2 (5 bases each). The sequenced sample consisted of PBMCs or a T cell subset sorted from them (not recorded which). The TCR comes from a man between 18 and 35 years old who had mild COVID-19 (a few samples of this study predate the infection). Cell type and time point are not known. CDR3 loop: CSATEGTDTQYF. The CDR3 DNA follows: TGCAGTGCAACCGAGGGGACAGATACGCAGTATTTT.